One and the same sample provided the 19 T cell receptor beta chains below, sequenced in a study of CD4 T cells in relation to SARS-CoV-2 and coronaviruses. These receptors have no identified antigens. Assay: immunoSEQ multiplex PCR; the TCRdb copy retains only in-frame clones and omits some. The sample records 35,000 or so clones, about 80% being singletons. The specimen was naive CD4+ T cells from PBMCs, cultured in vitro. Subset here: naive CD4+ T cells isolated by negative enrichment. The receptors derive from an adult with COVID-19.

V usage is TRBV21-1 and J usage is TRBJ1-1; the D call TRBD1 from the table was never checked on the DNA. TRBV21-1 is annotated as a pseudogene. The CDR3 runs to 14 residues. The CDR3 loop is CASSNYDRDTEAFF. The CDR3 bases are TGTGCCAGCAGCAATTACGACAGGGACACTGAAGCTTTCTTT.

The gene calls are TRBV6-6 and TRBJ1-2, with 11 bases lining up with TRBD1. Germline CDR1 reads MNHNY; CDR2 reads SVGAGI (reference sequence). The CDR3 loop spans 13 amino acids. After removal of 7 bases from V and 9 bases from J, the junction contained 7 bases not matched to a gene. CDR3 in DNA: TGTGCCAGCACCTGGACAGGGGGCAATAGCTACACCTTC. Encoded protein: CASTWTGGNSYTF.

A single count supports this clone. This chain connects TRBV5-4 to TRBJ2-2; 8 bases align to TRBD1. Unmatched junction bases numbered 8, after V lost 7 bases and J lost 3 bases. CDR1 and CDR2 (germline): SGHNT, YYREEE (reference sequence). The CDR3 has 15 amino acids. The CDR3 is CASFSATGDTGELFF. The CDR3 region has the DNA TGTGCCAGCTTCTCGGCGACAGGGGACACCGGGGAGCTGTTTTTT.

The V gene is TRBV5-4, the J gene TRBJ2-7; 9 bases fit TRBD1. This CDR3 is 16 amino acids long. V dropped 2 bases and J dropped 3; count of bases not matched to a gene: 9. Germline V gene lookup returns CDR1 SGHNT and CDR2 YYREEE (reference sequence). The CDR3 nucleotides are TGTGCCAGCAGCTTCCCTCCGGGACAGGGCTTCTACGAGCAGTACTTC. Translated: CASSFPPGQGFYEQYF.

The chain combines TRBV27 with TRBJ1-2, with D tentatively TRBD1 (5 bases). V was trimmed by 0 bases and J by 1 base, leaving 6 bases between them. Per the germline V gene, CDR1 is MNHEY and CDR2 is SMNVEV (reference sequence). CDR3 size: 14 residues. In DNA form, the CDR3 reads TGTGCCAGCAGTTTATCCCAGGGTAACTATGGCTACACCTTC. Translated: CASSLSQGNYGYTF.

J is TRBJ2-3 and V is TRBV5-1; D is unresolved. The CDR3 runs 11 residues. Germline CDR1 is SGHRS and CDR2 is YFSETQ. Deletions cut 0 bases from V and 4 bases from J, with 0 bases between. The DNA of the CDR3 is TGCGCCAGCAGCTTGGCAGATACGCAGTATTTT. Translated: CASSLADTQYF.

The chain uses TRBV19 and TRBJ1-1, with D unclear. With 5 bases removed from V and 2 bases from J, the gap between germline ends came to 12 bases. This CDR3 spans 14 amino acids. CDR1 is LNHDA, CDR2 SQIVND, per germline (reference sequence). CDR3 region: CASSFSGPNTEAFF. DNA of the CDR3: TGTGCCAGTAGTTTCTCCGGGCCCAACACTGAAGCTTTCTTT.

The rearrangement links TRBV9 to TRBJ1-2; D might be TRBD1 (6 bases). The germline V gene has CDR1 SGDLS and CDR2 YYNGEE. This CDR3 comprises 14 residues. The ends were cut back, 1 base at V and 3 bases at J, with 10 bases in the middle. In DNA form, the CDR3 reads TGTGCCAGCAGCGTAAGCGCAGGGGACTATGGCTACACCTTC. This translates into CASSVSAGDYGYTF.

V and J are TRBV5-1 and TRBJ2-5; D not resolved. This CDR3 is built from 13 residues. Looked up from germline, CDR1 is SGHRS and CDR2 is YFSETQ. Trimming cost V 0 bases and J 5 bases, with 8 bases left between them. Here the CDR3 DNA reads TGCGCCAGCAGCTTGGAGGGCGCGGAGACCCAGTACTTC. Translating gives CASSLEGAETQYF.

The CDR3 DNA sequence: TGTGCCAGCAGCGTAGGGGATGAAACCTCCGAGCAGTACTTC. This sequence encodes CASSVGDETSEQYF. V is TRBV9 and J is TRBJ2-7, with D hard to call. This CDR3 region has 14 residues. V was trimmed by 0 bases and J by 6 bases, leaving 13 bases between them. Germline V CDR1 and CDR2: SGDLS, YYNGEE. Full variable domain (remainder filled in from reference TRBV9 and TRBJ2-7): DSGVTQTPKHLITATGQRVTLRCSPRSGDLSVYWYQQSLDQGLQFLIQYYNGEERAKGNILERFSAQQFPDLHSELNLSSLELGDSALYFCASSVGDETSEQYFGPGTRLTVT.

The V call is TRBV19, the J call TRBJ1-3; D is unclear. V lost 3 bases and J lost 4, with 4 bases in between. CDR3 length: 12 amino acids. CDR1 is LNHDA, CDR2 SQIVND, per germline (reference sequence). CDR3 region: CASSIGGNTIYF. In DNA, the CDR3 is TGTGCCAGTAGTATCGGCGGAAACACCATATATTTT.

The chain has TRBV28 and TRBJ2-7; 7 nucleotides line up with TRBD1. The CDR3 has 19 amino acids. Germline assignment: CDR1 MDHEN and CDR2 SYDVKM. Trimming cost V 3 bases and J 3 bases; bases outside gene matches: 20. The CDR3 nucleotides read TGTGCCAGCAGTTTCCCCACCCAGGGACAGCAGAGGAATTACTACGAGCAGTACTTC. As protein: CASSFPTQGQQRNYYEQYF.

The J gene is TRBJ1-1, the V gene TRBV29-1; D possibly corresponds to TRBD1 (6 bases). CDR3 length equals 13 residues. Looked up from germline, CDR1 is SQVTM and CDR2 is ANQGSEA. V was pared by 4 bases and J by 5 bases, with 14 bases between. The CDR3 DNA reads TGCAGCGTTGGGGGGGCGCCTAGGACTGAAGCTTTCTTT. It specifies CSVGGAPRTEAFF.

The V and J genes are TRBV18 and TRBJ2-1, with D perhaps matching TRBD1 or TRBD2 (6 bases each). V lost 4 bases to trimming and J lost 6 bases, with 13 bases between them. Germline CDR1 KGHSH, CDR2 LQKENI. This CDR3 spans 14 amino acids. The CDR3 here is CASSLPGAGNEQFF. The CDR3 nucleotides are TGTGCCAGCTCACTCCCGGGGGCTGGCAATGAGCAGTTCTTC.

The chain recombines TRBV5-1 with TRBJ1-1; the D is unclear. The V end lost 1 base, the J end lost 0 bases, and 13 bases lay between the germline ends. Per the germline V gene, CDR1 is SGHRS and CDR2 is YFSETQ. The CDR3 has 16 residues. CDR3 amino acids: CASSLNRPPMNTEAFF. The CDR3 DNA follows: TGCGCCAGCAGCTTGAACCGGCCACCTATGAACACTGAAGCTTTCTTT.

The chain carries TRBV27 and TRBJ1-4; D gene ambiguous. Germline assignment: CDR1 MNHEY and CDR2 SMNVEV (reference sequence). CDR3 length equals 14 residues. V lost 3 bases and J 0 bases, leaving 5 bases between the germline ends. The CDR3, as DNA: TGTGCCAGCAGTTTCGGGACAACTAATGAAAAACTGTTTTTT. It encodes CASSFGTTNEKLFF.

This chain uses TRBV5-1 with TRBJ2-4; D might be TRBD2 (6 bases). Germline values: CDR1 SGHRS, CDR2 YFSETQ. The CDR3 sequence is 18 residues long. Trimming took 4 bases from V and 8 from J, leaving 28 bases between them. CDR3 loop: CASSPAIGAGLRRDIQYF. DNA of the CDR3: TGCGCCAGCAGCCCGGCCATTGGCGCGGGCCTTAGGAGGGACATTCAGTACTTC.

The V call is TRBV3-1 (or the pseudogene TRBV3-2), the J call TRBJ2-1; D call uncertain. The germline V gene has CDR1 LGHDT and CDR2 YNNKEL (reference sequence). CDR3 length equals 12 residues. Trimming cost V 4 bases and J 4 bases, with 5 bases left between them. The CDR3 loop reads CASSPGYNEQFF. CDR3 nucleotides: TGTGCCAGCAGCCCCGGATACAATGAGCAGTTCTTC.

The rearrangement joins TRBV11-1 to TRBJ2-7; D call uncertain. CDR3 length equals 12 residues. Germline V gives CDR1 SGHAT, CDR2 FQDESV (reference sequence). Trimming cost V 5 bases and J 4 bases, with 9 bases left between them. CDR3 DNA sequence: TGTGCCAGCAGCCCGGATCGGTACGAGCAGTACTTC. Translated, it gives CASSPDRYEQYF. Complete variable domain (other parts from reference TRBV11-1 and TRBJ2-7): EAEVAQSPRYKITEKSQAVAFWCDPISGHATLYWYRQILGQGPELLVQFQDESVVDDSQLPKDRFSAERLKGVDSTLKIQPAELGDSAMYLCASSPDRYEQYFGPGTRLTVT.